The 18 T cell receptor beta chains in this list originate from one sample, sequenced in a study of blood T cell repertoires in COVID-19. Sequencing was performed with immunoSEQ multiplex PCR; in TCRdb, only in-frame clones are kept and a portion is missing. Here the sample spans 150,000 to 200,000 clones, about 89% being singletons. Sequenced material: PBMCs or T cells enriched from blood (not recorded which). These TCRs come from a young woman who had recovered from COVID-19.

V and J are TRBV7-2 and TRBJ1-6; no firm D call. V was shortened by 0 bases and J by 6 bases, with 9 bases between the two germline ends. Germline CDR1 is SGHTA and CDR2 is FQGNSA. The CDR3 sequence is 15 residues long. CDR3 loop: CASSLARSANSPLHF. CDR3 DNA sequence: TGTGCCAGCAGCTTAGCGAGGTCAGCTAATTCACCCCTCCACTTT.

Only one count was recorded for this clone. CDR3 amino acids: CASSSPSGTPGGTQYF. The CDR3 coding sequence is TGTGCCAGCAGCTCCCCTAGCGGGACTCCCGGGGGGACCCAGTACTTC. The rearrangement uses TRBV7-8 and TRBJ2-5; the match to TRBD2 covers 9 bases. Germline CDR1 is SGHVS and CDR2 is FQNEAQ. The CDR3 is made up of 16 amino acids. Trimming at V came to 4 bases and at J to 7 bases, leaving 13 bases not matched to a gene.

This chain links TRBV5-1 with TRBJ2-1, with TRBD2 as a possible D gene (5 bases). Trimming shortened V by 2 bases and J by 0 bases, and 12 bases separated the two germline ends. The CDR3 extends over 16 amino acids. Germline V CDR1 and CDR2: SGHRS, YFSETQ. CDR3 bases: TGCGCCAGCAGCTTATTAGCGAGAAGCTCCTACAATGAGCAGTTCTTC. Its translation is CASSLLARSSYNEQFF.

CDR3 region: CASMDRGPGELFF. CDR3 DNA: TGTGCCAGCATGGACAGGGGGCCCGGGGAGCTGTTTTTT. The chain links TRBV25-1 to TRBJ2-2; 11 nucleotides align to TRBD1. Per the germline V gene, CDR1 is MGHDK and CDR2 is SYGVNS. This CDR3 comprises 13 residues. Trimming cost V 7 bases and J 6 bases; bases outside gene matches: 1.

This clone occurred once. The V and J genes are TRBV5-4 and TRBJ2-7, with 8 bases aligning to TRBD2. The junction had 16 bases not matched to a gene; V was cut back by 4 bases and J by 7 bases. CDR1 is SGHNT, CDR2 YYREEE, per germline (reference sequence). The CDR3 length is 16 residues. CDR3 nucleotides: TGTGCCAGCAGCCCTCGGGTAGCGGGGAGCTGGGGAGAGCAGTACTTC. Translation gives CASSPRVAGSWGEQYF.

This sequence joins TRBV9 and TRBJ2-5, with 7 bases identical to TRBD1. Germline V lookup: CDR1 SGDLS, CDR2 YYNGEE. The CDR3 spans 16 residues. Trimming cost V 0 bases and J 1 base; bases outside gene matches: 6. Here the CDR3 DNA reads TGTGCCAGCAGCGTAGGAGGGCAGGGGGTCCAAGAGACCCAGTACTTC. Protein sequence: CASSVGGQGVQETQYF.

This sequence joins TRBV6-5 and TRBJ1-2; the match to TRBD1 covers 9 bases. Germline trimming cut 7 bases from V and 5 bases from J; bases unmatched to any gene: 8. Germline V gives CDR1 MNHEY, CDR2 SVGAGI. The length of the CDR3 is 14 residues. The CDR3 spells CASTRAGTGYGYTF. The CDR3 region has the DNA TGTGCCAGCACCCGTGCGGGGACAGGGTATGGCTACACCTTC.

This sequence joins TRBV7-8 and TRBJ2-5; TRBD1 agrees at 11 bases. From germline, CDR1 is SGHVS and CDR2 FQNEAQ. The CDR3 runs 16 residues. J was trimmed by 5 bases and V by 2 bases; bases with no gene match: 7. In DNA form, the CDR3 reads TGTGCCAGCAGCTTACGTGGACAGGGGGCTTGGGAGACCCAGTACTTC. It encodes CASSLRGQGAWETQYF.

The chain recombines TRBV27 with TRBJ2-5; possibly TRBD2 for D (6 bases). Germline CDR1 and CDR2: MNHEY and SMNVEV (reference sequence). Deletions cut 5 bases from V and 2 bases from J, with 18 bases between. This CDR3 has 16 residues. CDR3 protein: CASSPIVWGGQETQYF. CDR3 nucleotide sequence: TGTGCCAGCAGTCCTATAGTCTGGGGAGGACAAGAGACCCAGTACTTC.

The V call is TRBV3-1 (or the pseudogene TRBV3-2), the J call TRBJ2-7; a weak D match, TRBD1 (5 bases). The CDR3 has 18 amino acids. Germline V gives CDR1 LGHDT, CDR2 YNNKEL (reference sequence). The ends were cut back, 0 bases at V and 0 bases at J, with 18 bases in the middle. The CDR3, as DNA: TGTGCCAGCAGCCAAGATCGAGGCGGCAGGGCGACCTCCTACGAGCAGTACTTC. Amino acids: CASSQDRGGRATSYEQYF.

J is TRBJ2-5 and V is TRBV7-9; D is possibly TRBD2 (6 bases). Germline values: CDR1 SEHNR, CDR2 FQNEAQ (reference sequence). CDR3 length: 16 residues. Trimming pared 5 bases from V and 5 bases from J, leaving 21 bases between. CDR3 nucleotides: TGTGCCAGCAGCCCAACGGGACTGACGGGGTTGGAGACCCAGTACTTC. It encodes CASSPTGLTGLETQYF.

The chain joins TRBV3-1 (or the pseudogene TRBV3-2) to TRBJ1-5; unclear D gene. Germline V lookup: CDR1 LGHDT, CDR2 YNNKEL (reference sequence). The CDR3 runs 12 residues. Trimming removed 0 bases from V and 5 bases from J, with 2 bases in between. The CDR3 nucleotides are TGTGCCAGCAGCCAAGACGATCAGCCCCAGCATTTT. This gives the protein CASSQDDQPQHF.

In its sample, this clone was seen a few times. The chain combines TRBV5-1 with TRBJ1-4; tentative D call: TRBD1 (6 bases). V shed 0 bases and J shed 4 bases, with 10 bases lying between them. The germline gives CDR1 SGHRS, CDR2 YFSETQ. This CDR3 contains 15 residues. In DNA form, the CDR3 reads TGCGCCAGCAGCTTGGGAGGGGGATATAATGAAAAACTGTTTTTT. Protein product: CASSLGGGYNEKLFF.

The chain uses TRBV28 and TRBJ2-7; perhaps TRBD2 as D (5 bases). The CDR3 sequence is 14 residues long. The germline V gene has CDR1 MDHEN and CDR2 SYDVKM. Trimming cost V 2 bases and J 2 bases, with 10 bases left between them. The CDR3 region has the DNA TGTGCCAGCAGTTTAGACCGAGGGCCCTACGAGCAGTACTTC. It specifies CASSLDRGPYEQYF.

The gene calls are TRBV6-5 and TRBJ2-2; D possibly corresponds to TRBD2 (5 bases). Trimming removed 3 bases from V and 2 bases from J, with 13 bases in between. The CDR3 sequence is 16 residues long. CDR1 and CDR2 (germline): MNHEY, SVGAGI. The DNA of the CDR3 is TGTGCCAGCAGTTATTCGCTAGCCCGTAACACCGGGGAGCTGTTTTTT. Protein: CASSYSLARNTGELFF.

V is TRBV7-9 and J is TRBJ2-2, with 8 nucleotides matching TRBD2. V dropped 5 bases and J dropped 6; count of bases not matched to a gene: 2. The CDR3 runs to 13 residues. CDR1 is SEHNR, CDR2 FQNEAQ, per germline (reference sequence). CDR3 DNA sequence: TGTGCCAGCAGCCGGGGGGGATCCGGGGAGCTGTTTTTT. Protein product: CASSRGGSGELFF. The full variable domain, its missing parts supplied by reference TRBV7-9 and TRBJ2-2, is DTGVSQNPRHKITKRGQNVTFRCDPISEHNRLYWYRQTLGQGPEFLTYFQNEAQLEKSRLLSDRFSAERPKGSFSTLEIQRTEQGDSAMYLCASSRGGSGELFFGEGSRLTVL.

The chain couples TRBV19 to TRBJ1-2; possibly TRBD1 for D (6 bases). The CDR3 is 14 residues long. Germline CDR1 is LNHDA and CDR2 is SQIVND (reference sequence). V was clipped by 4 bases and J by 4 bases, with 13 bases between them. Written as DNA, the CDR3 is TGTGCCAGTAGTAACCGGGACACCGGCTATGGCTACACCTTC. This gives the protein CASSNRDTGYGYTF.

The chain recombines TRBV28 with TRBJ2-3; TRBD1 might be the D (5 bases). The V and J ends lost 7 bases and 11 bases respectively, with 19 bases between them. Germline lookup yields CDR1 MDHEN and CDR2 SYDVKM. The CDR3 has 13 residues. The CDR3 region is CASNYSYSRGQYF. In nucleotides, the CDR3 is TGTGCCAGCAATTATTCCTACTCTAGGGGGCAGTATTTT.